These 9 T cell receptor beta chains originate from one sample sequenced in a study of blood T cell repertoires in COVID-19. Sequenced by immunoSEQ multiplex PCR; TCRdb stores in-frame clones only, minus some. In the table there are 150,000 to 200,000 clones, 88% of which are singletons. Sequenced: peripheral blood. The receptors originated from a human donor in a cohort sampled during active COVID-19.

This chain links TRBV4-2 with TRBJ2-2; possible D gene TRBD1, 6 bases. Germline V gene lookup returns CDR1 LGHNA and CDR2 YNFKEQ. Trimming cost V 8 bases and J 4 bases, with 14 bases left between them. There are 14 residues in the CDR3. In nucleotides, the CDR3 is TGTGCCAGCGCCCTGGAAGGGGGCACCGGGGAGCTGTTTTTT. Translation: CASALEGGTGELFF.

V and J are TRBV7-2 and TRBJ2-1; 11 bases are shared with TRBD2. CDR1 is SGHTA and CDR2 is FQGNSA in the germline V gene. The CDR3 covers 16 residues. V dropped 5 bases and J dropped 2; count of bases not matched to a gene: 5. The CDR3 DNA sequence: TGTGCCAGCAGCCTCCAGGGACTAGCGGCCTACAATGAGCAGTTCTTC. It encodes CASSLQGLAAYNEQFF.

This clone showed up just a few times. The chain links TRBV6-5 to TRBJ2-7; 7 bases align to TRBD1. The V gene end was trimmed by 6 bases and the J gene end by 6 bases; junction bases not matched to a gene: 5. The CDR3 loop spans 12 amino acids. Germline lookup yields CDR1 MNHEY and CDR2 SVGAGI. CDR3 region: CASRRPGGEQYF. The CDR3 region has the DNA TGTGCCAGCAGAAGACCAGGGGGCGAGCAGTACTTC.

As concerns this clone: This sample also contains other DNA sequences that code for the same CDR3. The CDR3 protein is CASSLGLAGYEQYF. The CDR3 nucleotides are TGTGCCAGCAGCTTAGGACTAGCGGGATACGAGCAGTACTTC. The chain uses TRBV7-2 and TRBJ2-7; 11 bases are a match to TRBD2. CDR3 length: 14 amino acids. V lost 1 base, J lost 4 bases, and 0 bases stayed unmatched. CDR1 SGHTA and CDR2 FQGNSA come from the germline V gene. The whole variable domain, filled in from reference TRBV7-2 and TRBJ2-7, reads GAGVSQSPSNKVTEKGKDVELRCDPISGHTALYWYRQSLGQGLEFLIYFQGNSAPDKSGLPSDRFSAERTGGSVSTLTIQRTQQEDSAVYLCASSLGLAGYEQYFGPGTRLTVT.

The chain carries TRBV3-1 (or the pseudogene TRBV3-2) and TRBJ2-7; D gene uncertain. V lost 0 bases, J lost 3 bases, and 6 bases lay in between. Per germline, CDR1 LGHDT and CDR2 YNNKEL (reference sequence). This CDR3 region has 13 residues. The CDR3 coding sequence is TGTGCCAGCAGCCAAGATCTGTACTACGAGCAGTACTTC. Amino acid sequence: CASSQDLYYEQYF.

This chain joins TRBV3-1 (or the pseudogene TRBV3-2) and TRBJ2-2; TRBD1 agrees at 10 bases. Trimming at V came to 6 bases and at J to 6 bases, leaving 7 bases not matched to a gene. The CDR3 sequence is 15 residues long. The germline V gene has CDR1 LGHDT and CDR2 YNNKEL (reference sequence). CDR3 nucleotides: TGTGCCAGCAGTTTCGGGACAGGGGAGGCCGGGGAGCTGTTTTTT. Its translation: CASSFGTGEAGELFF.

This rearrangement joins TRBV18 to TRBJ2-7; 12 positions agree with TRBD2. The V and J ends lost 3 bases and 4 bases, in that order; junction bases with no gene match: 7. The length of the CDR3 is 16 residues. CDR1 is KGHSH and CDR2 is LQKENI in the germline V gene. The CDR3 coding sequence is TGTGCCAGCTCACCCGAGGGACTAGCGGGCACTTACGAGCAGTACTTC. It encodes CASSPEGLAGTYEQYF.

This clone was found once. This rearrangement joins TRBV20-1 to TRBJ2-7; D remains unclear. Germline V gene lookup returns CDR1 DFQATT and CDR2 SNEGSKA (reference sequence). V dropped 3 bases and J dropped 4 bases, with 10 bases sitting between them. The CDR3 runs to 12 residues. DNA of the CDR3: TGCAGTGCTAGTGACCTATCGTACGAGCAGTACTTC. It is translated as CSASDLSYEQYF.

This clone was observed a single time. The chain recombines TRBV4-1 with TRBJ2-1; 11 positions match TRBD2. The trim removed 1 base at V and 0 bases at J, leaving 5 bases unmatched. Germline V lookup: CDR1 MGHRA, CDR2 YSYEKL. CDR3 length equals 18 residues. CDR3 nucleotide sequence: TGCGCCAGCAGCCAAGTGGGACTAGCGGACAGCTCCTACAATGAGCAGTTCTTC. Its protein product is CASSQVGLADSSYNEQFF.